The 9 T cell receptor beta chains listed next were all sequenced from one sample in a study of cytomegalovirus exposure and HLA in healthy donors. The study ran its PCR with 60 Vbeta and 13 Jbeta primers. Using immunoSEQ multiplex PCR, the repertoire was profiled, and TCRdb retains in-frame clones only, with some absent. The sample contains approximately 100,000 clones, roughly 69% of which appear only once. Source material: PBMCs. These receptors were obtained from a human donor in good health.

The J gene is TRBJ2-4, the V gene TRBV28; 8 nucleotides line up with TRBD2. CDR3 length: 15 amino acids. The germline V gene encodes CDR1 MDHEN and CDR2 SYDVKM. The CDR3 protein is CASGEIQGAKNIQYF. CDR3 nucleotides: TGTGCTAGCGGGGAAATACAGGGAGCCAAAAACATTCAGTACTTC.

The chain links TRBV7-9 to TRBJ1-1, with TRBD1 matching over 10 bases. CDR1 is SEHNR, CDR2 FQNEAQ, per germline (reference sequence). Unmatched junction bases numbered 10, after V lost 5 bases and J lost 7 bases. The length of the CDR3 is 15 residues. CDR3 protein: CASSTSDRGHGEAFF. CDR3 DNA sequence: TGTGCCAGCAGCACTAGCGACAGGGGGCATGGTGAAGCTTTCTTT.

V is TRBV5-1 and J is TRBJ2-1; 9 positions match TRBD2. Germline V CDR1 and CDR2: SGHRS, YFSETQ. After removal of 2 bases from V and 8 bases from J, the junction contained 8 bases not matched to a gene. The CDR3 totals 15 residues. Written as DNA, the CDR3 is TGCGCCAGCAGCTTAGAGCGGGGGGACCGGGATGAGCAGTTCTTC. It encodes CASSLERGDRDEQFF.

V gene TRBV28 combines with J gene TRBJ1-5; 9 positions match TRBD1. The CDR3 extends over 15 amino acids. The junction had 2 bases not matched to a gene; V was cut back by 1 base and J by 4 bases. The germline V gene encodes CDR1 MDHEN and CDR2 SYDVKM. As DNA, the CDR3 is TGTGCCAGCAGTTTATATGGGACAGGGAATCAGCCCCAGCATTTT. Translation: CASSLYGTGNQPQHF.

The chain links TRBV5-1 to TRBJ2-5; D remains ambiguous. This CDR3 is built from 13 residues. Germline assignment: CDR1 SGHRS and CDR2 YFSETQ. Trimming removed 5 bases at V and 2 bases at J, with 10 bases between. In DNA form, the CDR3 reads TGCGCCAGCAGAGGAGAACCACAAGAGACCCAGTACTTC. Encoded protein: CASRGEPQETQYF.

The chain employs TRBV7-8 and TRBJ2-7, with a weak D call TRBD2 (5 bases). The germline V and J ends were trimmed by 3 bases and 4 bases, with 10 bases remaining between them. Germline lookup yields CDR1 SGHVS and CDR2 FQNEAQ. The CDR3 sequence is 13 residues long. The CDR3 DNA follows: TGTGCCAGCAGCTTCAACGGAGGTTACGAGCAGTACTTC. As protein: CASSFNGGYEQYF.

The chain combines TRBV27 with TRBJ1-6; maybe TRBD1 (5 bases). Germline V gene sequence: CDR1 MNHEY, CDR2 SMNVEV (reference sequence). This CDR3 spans 15 amino acids. With 3 bases removed from V and 8 bases from J, the gap between germline ends came to 14 bases. CDR3 sequence (DNA): TGTGCCAGCAGTTTTGACAGCGTACCGCATTCACCCCTCCACTTT. Translated, it gives CASSFDSVPHSPLHF.

This CDR3 reads CASSRGNEQYF. CDR3 nucleotide sequence: TGTGCCAGCAGCCGCGGTAACGAGCAGTACTTC. J is TRBJ2-7 and V is TRBV7-9; D remains unclear. V was clipped by 5 bases and J by 5 bases, with 7 bases between them. CDR3 length: 11 amino acids. The germline CDR1 and CDR2 sequences are SEHNR and FQNEAQ (reference sequence).

The rearrangement uses TRBV6-1 and TRBJ2-1; TRBD1 agrees at 9 bases. Germline-derived CDR1 and CDR2 are MNHNS and SASEGT. The CDR3 has 14 residues. Germline trimming cut 9 bases from V and 8 bases from J; bases unmatched to any gene: 11. The CDR3 nucleotides read TGTGCCAGTAGCCGGGACAGGGAAGTCGATGAGCAGTTCTTC. It translates to CASSRDREVDEQFF.